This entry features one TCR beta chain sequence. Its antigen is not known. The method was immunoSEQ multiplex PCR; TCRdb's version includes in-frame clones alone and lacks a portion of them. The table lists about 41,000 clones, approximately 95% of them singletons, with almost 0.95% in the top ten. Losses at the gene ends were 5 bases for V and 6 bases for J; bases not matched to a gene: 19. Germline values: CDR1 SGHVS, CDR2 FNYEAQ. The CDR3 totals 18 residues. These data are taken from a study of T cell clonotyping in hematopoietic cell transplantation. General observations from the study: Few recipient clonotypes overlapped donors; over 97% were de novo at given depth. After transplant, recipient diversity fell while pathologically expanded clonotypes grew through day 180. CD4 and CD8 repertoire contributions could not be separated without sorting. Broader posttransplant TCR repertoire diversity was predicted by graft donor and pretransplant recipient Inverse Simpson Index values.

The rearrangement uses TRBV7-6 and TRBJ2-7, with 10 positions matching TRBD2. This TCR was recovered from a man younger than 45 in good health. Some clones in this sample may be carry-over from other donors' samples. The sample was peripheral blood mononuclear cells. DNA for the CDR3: TGTGCCAGCAGCCCTGGGGGGGGTAGCGGGAGGCCAGTCTCCGAGCAGTACTTC. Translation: CASSPGGGSGRPVSEQYF.